This TCR beta chain is drawn from a study of shared clonotypes between healthy human individuals. Study findings and constraints: Clonotype sharing across a few donors was observed for around 5.1% of naive CD4 clonotypes. Some clonotypes were shared by all four sorted-subset donors, while others were not shared. The non-shared ones had lower generation probabilities than the shared ones.

Turning to this clone: The antigen is undetermined.

Per sorted-subset replicate PCR, input was 150 to 250 ng DNA, representing some 30,000 T cell genomes. Method: immunoSEQ multiplex PCR; TCRdb's copy keeps in-frame clones and lacks some. The sample yields about 2.4 million clones, 80% to 95% seen once. Germline V gene lookup returns CDR1 LNHNV and CDR2 YYDKDF (reference sequence). This CDR3 comprises 15 residues. After removal of 5 bases from V and 0 bases from J, the junction contained 5 bases not matched to a gene. The clonotype originates from a young man in good health. Some clones in this sample may be carry-over from other donors' samples. Sequenced input: naive CD4+ T cells from PBMCs. Subset here: CD45RA+ positively selected. The chain couples TRBV15 to TRBJ1-1; 8 bases line up with TRBD1. CDR3 nucleotides: TGTGCCACCAGCGGGAGGACAGGGATGAACACTGAAGCTTTCTTT. Amino acids: CATSGRTGMNTEAFF.